This is a list of T cell receptor beta chains from one sample in a study of cytomegalovirus exposure and HLA in healthy donors. Some clones are missing from TCRdb's copy, which holds only in-frame ones; the method was immunoSEQ multiplex PCR. This sample has some 140,000 clones; roughly 80% occur once, and the top ten carry approximately 1%. The sample comprised PBMCs. These TCRs come from a man in his late teens or twenties in good health and CMV-seronegative. Both conserved end residues are part of each CDR3. Fields, in order: V gene, J gene, D gene, clone size, CDR3 protein, CDR3 DNA. The D gene is left open where the match is weak. Clone size is not always given. Where it is, it says once, few, many or a class for expanded clones.

V: TRBV7-2; J: TRBJ2-3; D: TRBD1; size: NA; CDR3: CASSLGAGTGGLSTDTQYF; DNA: TGTGCCAGCAGCTTAGGGGCCGGGACAGGCGGCCTTAGCACAGATACGCAGTATTTT
V: TRBV7-6; J: TRBJ2-1; D: TRBD2; size: NA; CDR3: CASSAKLAGGLLLVGNEQFF; DNA: TGTGCCAGCAGCGCCAAATTAGCGGGGGGGCTTCTTTTAGTCGGCAATGAGCAGTTCTTC
V: TRBV6-6; J: TRBJ2-3; D: NA; size: NA; CDR3: CASSLADTQYF; DNA: TGTGCCAGCAGCCTAGCAGATACGCAGTATTTT
V: TRBV7-2; J: TRBJ2-1; D: TRBD1; size: NA; CDR3: CASSPHPLTGTTSDEQFF; DNA: TGTGCCAGCAGCCCACATCCCCTGACAGGGACCACCTCGGATGAGCAGTTCTTC
V: TRBV2; J: TRBJ2-7; D: NA; size: NA; CDR3: CASSEALERYF; DNA: TGTGCCAGCAGTGAAGCGCTCGAGCGGTACTTC
V: TRBV5-1; J: TRBJ1-1; D: TRBD1; size: NA; CDR3: CASSRAGTVATEAFF; DNA: TGCGCCAGCAGCCGCGCCGGGACAGTAGCCACTGAAGCTTTCTTT
V: TRBV7-2; J: TRBJ2-3; D: NA; size: NA; CDR3: CASSPESGTDTQYF; DNA: TGTGCCAGCAGCCCCGAGTCTGGCACAGATACGCAGTATTTT
V: TRBV19; J: TRBJ1-5; D: NA; size: once; CDR3: CASSTRSGNQPQHF; DNA: TGTGCCAGTAGTACCCGGTCCGGCAATCAGCCCCAGCATTTT
V: TRBV7-6; J: TRBJ2-1; D: TRBD2; size: NA; CDR3: CASSLVAGVQNEQFF; DNA: TGTGCCAGCAGCTTAGTTGCGGGGGTCCAGAATGAGCAGTTCTTC
V: TRBV19; J: TRBJ2-1; D: TRBD2; size: NA; CDR3: CASSRLAGKNEQFF; DNA: TGTGCCAGTAGTAGACTAGCGGGGAAAAATGAGCAGTTCTTC
V: TRBV7-9; J: TRBJ1-4; D: NA; size: once; CDR3: CASSFPEGETNEKLFF; DNA: TGTGCCAGCAGCTTTCCCGAAGGAGAGACTAATGAAAAACTGTTTTTT
V: TRBV7-9; J: TRBJ2-7; D: TRBD2; size: NA; CDR3: CASTLTSGTYEQYF; DNA: TGTGCCAGCACCTTGACTAGCGGCACCTACGAGCAGTACTTC
V: TRBV12-5; J: TRBJ2-1; D: NA; size: NA; CDR3: CASGPDSIVQFF; DNA: TGTGCTAGTGGTCCAGACTCGATTGTGCAGTTCTTC
V: TRBV18; J: TRBJ1-6; D: TRBD1; size: NA; CDR3: CASSSDRVYNSPLHF; DNA: TGTGCCAGCTCATCGGACAGGGTTTATAATTCACCCCTCCACTTT
V: TRBV7-9; J: TRBJ2-7; D: NA; size: NA; CDR3: CASSPSLREQYF; DNA: TGTGCCAGCAGCCCCTCTCTCCGGGAGCAGTACTTC
V: TRBV2; J: TRBJ2-1; D: TRBD2; size: NA; CDR3: CASRGLSGGVNEQFF; DNA: TGTGCCAGCAGAGGGCTTAGCGGGGGAGTCAATGAGCAGTTCTTC
V: TRBV19; J: TRBJ1-1; D: TRBD1; size: NA; CDR3: CASSKSRDRGKAFF; DNA: TGTGCCAGTAGTAAGTCGCGGGACAGGGGAAAAGCTTTCTTT
V: TRBV19; J: TRBJ1-1; D: TRBD1; size: NA; CDR3: CASRGQGIMVTEAFF; DNA: TGTGCCAGTAGGGGACAGGGTATTATGGTGACTGAAGCTTTCTTT
V: TRBV4-2; J: TRBJ1-4; D: TRBD1; size: few; CDR3: CASSQDEGTGNEKLFF; DNA: TGTGCCAGCAGCCAAGATGAGGGGACAGGGAATGAAAAACTGTTTTTT
V: TRBV7-6; J: TRBJ1-1; D: NA; size: NA; CDR3: CASSPRTLNTEAFF; DNA: TGTGCCAGCAGCCCCCGGACTCTGAACACTGAAGCTTTCTTT
V: TRBV13; J: TRBJ1-6; D: TRBD1; size: NA; CDR3: CASSLSGDSYNSPLHF; DNA: TGTGCCAGCAGCCTTAGTGGGGACAGTTACAATTCACCCCTCCACTTT
V: TRBV30; J: TRBJ1-2; D: TRBD1; size: once; CDR3: CAWSKQGASGYTF; DNA: TGTGCCTGGAGTAAACAGGGGGCTAGTGGCTACACCTTC
V: TRBV6-5; J: TRBJ1-5; D: NA; size: NA; CDR3: CASSATGFQPQHF; DNA: TGTGCCAGCAGTGCGACGGGGTTTCAGCCCCAGCATTTT
V: TRBV21-1; J: TRBJ2-7; D: NA; size: NA; CDR3: CASSKGGQGMIASSYEQYF; DNA: TGTGCCAGCAGCAAAGGGGGACAGGGGATGATTGCGAGCTCCTACGAGCAGTACTTC
V: TRBV2; J: TRBJ2-1; D: NA; size: few; CDR3: CASSEGRAYNEQFF; DNA: TGTGCCAGCAGTGAGGGCAGGGCCTACAATGAGCAGTTCTTC
V: TRBV7-8; J: TRBJ1-5; D: TRBD1; size: few; CDR3: CASSPGTGNQPQHF; DNA: TGTGCCAGCAGCCCCGGGACAGGCAATCAGCCCCAGCATTTT
V: TRBV2; J: TRBJ1-3; D: TRBD1; size: NA; CDR3: CASVDRLRRNTIYF; DNA: TGTGCCAGCGTGGACAGGTTACGTAGAAACACCATATATTTT
V: TRBV5-6; J: TRBJ2-1; D: TRBD1; size: NA; CDR3: CASSLRTGGDEQFF; DNA: TGTGCCAGCAGCTTAAGGACAGGGGGAGATGAGCAGTTCTTC
V: TRBV6-5; J: TRBJ1-2; D: NA; size: NA; CDR3: CASRGAGPGYTF; DNA: TGTGCCAGCAGGGGGGCCGGGCCTGGCTACACCTTC
V: TRBV30; J: TRBJ1-3; D: NA; size: NA; CDR3: CACSTSGNTIYF; DNA: TGTGCCTGTTCTACCTCTGGAAACACCATATATTTT
V: TRBV11-2; J: TRBJ1-2; D: TRBD1; size: once; CDR3: CASSLVGTAAAGGGYTF; DNA: TGTGCCAGCAGCTTAGTCGGGACAGCGGCCGCCGGAGGAGGCTACACCTTC
V: TRBV7-2; J: TRBJ1-2; D: NA; size: NA; CDR3: CASSPLTGPGRYTF; DNA: TGTGCCAGCAGCCCACTAACAGGGCCAGGACGCTACACCTTC
V: TRBV7-6; J: TRBJ1-1; D: NA; size: NA; CDR3: CASSPTDRNTEAFF; DNA: TGTGCCAGCAGCCCAACCGACAGGAACACTGAAGCTTTCTTT
V: TRBV5-1; J: TRBJ2-7; D: NA; size: NA; CDR3: CASSLEGLVSVEQYF; DNA: TGCGCCAGCAGCTTGGAGGGGCTGGTGTCGGTCGAGCAGTACTTC
V: TRBV6-1; J: TRBJ1-4; D: NA; size: few; CDR3: CASTPGGFGNEKLFF; DNA: TGTGCCAGCACCCCCGGAGGGTTCGGAAATGAAAAACTGTTTTTT
V: TRBV25-1; J: TRBJ1-6; D: TRBD1; size: NA; CDR3: CASTRQGSGLHF; DNA: TGTGCCAGCACTAGACAGGGTTCAGGCCTCCACTTT
V: TRBV19; J: TRBJ1-1; D: NA; size: NA; CDR3: CASSITKNTEAFF; DNA: TGTGCCAGTAGCATAACAAAGAACACTGAAGCTTTCTTT
V: TRBV7-8; J: TRBJ1-4; D: TRBD1; size: NA; CDR3: CASSFLAGTGFLATNEKLFF; DNA: TGTGCCAGCAGCTTTCTTGCCGGGACAGGGTTTTTAGCAACTAATGAAAAACTGTTTTTT
V: TRBV27; J: TRBJ2-5; D: NA; size: NA; CDR3: CASSRAGQRETQYF; DNA: TGTGCCAGCAGTCGCGCCGGACAGAGAGAGACCCAGTACTTC